This T cell receptor (beta chain) was sequenced for a study of vaccination effects on CD4 cells after COVID-19. Details on this clone: Its antigen is undetermined.

Unmatched junction bases numbered 6, after V lost 4 bases and J lost 3 bases. The V gene's germline CDR1 is SGHRS and CDR2 YFSETQ. The CDR3 runs to 14 residues. Antigen-specific CD4+ T cells expanded by the ViraFEST assay with viral peptide pools were then sequenced. When around nine days of culture had elapsed, CD4+ T cells were isolated. This person caught SARS-CoV-2 sometime from March to December 2020, and PCR testing confirmed the infection. Some clones are missing from TCRdb's copy, which holds only in-frame ones; the method was immunoSEQ multiplex PCR. Among tens of thousands of clones listed, more than 65% were seen once.

The sequencing here drew on CD4+ T cells from PBMCs cultured with HIV peptides, taken before COVID-19 vaccination. The subset is: HIV-1 Nef peptide pool negative control/reference culture. The chain combines TRBV5-1 with TRBJ1-1; TRBD1 matches 7 bases. The sequence derives from a human donor who had a prior SARS-CoV-2 infection. CDR3 in amino acids: CASSPGTVYTEAFF. The DNA for the CDR3 is TGCGCCAGCAGCCCTGGGACAGTCTACACTGAAGCTTTCTTT. Full variable domain (missing parts from reference TRBV5-1 and TRBJ1-1): KAGVTQTPRYLIKTRGQQVTLSCSPISGHRSVSWYQQTPGQGLQFLFEYFSETQRNKGNFPGRFSGRQFSNSRSEMNVSTLELGDSALYLCASSPGTVYTEAFFGQGTRLTVV.